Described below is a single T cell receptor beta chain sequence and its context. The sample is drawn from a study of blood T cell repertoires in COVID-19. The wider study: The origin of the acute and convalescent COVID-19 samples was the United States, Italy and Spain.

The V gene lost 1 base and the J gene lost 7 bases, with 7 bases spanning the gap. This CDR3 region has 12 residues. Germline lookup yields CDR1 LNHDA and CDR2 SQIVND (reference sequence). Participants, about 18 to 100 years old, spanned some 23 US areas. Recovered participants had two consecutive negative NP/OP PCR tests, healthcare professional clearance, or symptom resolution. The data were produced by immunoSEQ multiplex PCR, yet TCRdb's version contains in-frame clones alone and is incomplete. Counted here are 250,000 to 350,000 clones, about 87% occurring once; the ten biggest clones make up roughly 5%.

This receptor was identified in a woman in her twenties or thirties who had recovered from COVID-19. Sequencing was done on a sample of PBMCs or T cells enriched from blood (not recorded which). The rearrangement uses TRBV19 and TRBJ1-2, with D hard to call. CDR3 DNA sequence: TGTGCCAGTAGTATAGCGGGTGGTGGCTACACCTTC. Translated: CASSIAGGGYTF.